The 8 T cell receptor beta chains presented below share a single source sample, sequenced in a study of shared clonotypes between healthy human individuals. Measured with immunoSEQ multiplex PCR; TCRdb has only the in-frame clones, and not every one. The sample contains about 1.5 million clones, roughly 95% of which appear only once. Sequencing input: naive CD4+ T cells sorted from blood. Stated subset: CD45RA+ positively selected. The origin of the receptors is a young man in good health.

The chain has TRBV13 and TRBJ2-7, with TRBD1 identical over 8 bases. V shed 5 bases and J 7 bases; nucleotides not matched to a gene: 13. This CDR3 is 15 amino acids long. In germline, CDR1 is PRHDT, CDR2 FYEKMQ (reference sequence). DNA for the CDR3: TGTGCCAGCAGCCCACAGACAGGGGCCCCCCCAGAGCAGTACTTC. Translation: CASSPQTGAPPEQYF. The full variable domain, rest sourced from reference TRBV13 and TRBJ2-7, is AAGVIQSPRHLIKEKRETATLKCYPIPRHDTVYWYQQGPGQDPQFLISFYEKMQSDKGSIPDRFSAQQFSDYHSELNMSSLELGDSALYFCASSPQTGAPPEQYFGPGTRLTVT.

This clone was detected once. In nucleotides, the CDR3 is TGTGCCAGCAGTTTAGTGGACTATGGCTACACCTTC. As protein: CASSLVDYGYTF. The genes are TRBV28 and TRBJ1-2; D gene uncertain. Germline V CDR1 and CDR2: MDHEN, SYDVKM. Deletions cut 2 bases from V and 3 bases from J, with 4 bases between. CDR3 length equals 12 residues.

This chain links TRBV7-9 with TRBJ2-7, with TRBD1 as a possible D gene (7 bases). The CDR3 covers 15 residues. Per the germline V gene, CDR1 is SEHNR and CDR2 is FQNEAQ (reference sequence). The V end was cut by 8 bases, the J end by 6 bases, with 23 bases between. CDR3 coding DNA: TGTGCCAGCTCCCGGAGGGGGACAGAGGAGCTCGAGCAGTACTTC. Translation gives CASSRRGTEELEQYF. The full variable domain, rest sourced from reference TRBV7-9 and TRBJ2-7, is DTGVSQNPRHKITKRGQNVTFRCDPISEHNRLYWYRQTLGQGPEFLTYFQNEAQLEKSRLLSDRFSAERPKGSFSTLEIQRTEQGDSAMYLCASSRRGTEELEQYFGPGTRLTVT.

This chain uses TRBV18 with TRBJ2-1; the match to TRBD2 covers 10 bases. Trimming took 2 bases from V and 8 from J; bases not matched to a gene: 6. The germline gives CDR1 KGHSH, CDR2 LQKENI. The CDR3 has 15 amino acids. The DNA of the CDR3 is TGTGCCAGCTCACCAACTAGCGGGATTGGCTATGAGCAGTTCTTC. Translated: CASSPTSGIGYEQFF.

This clone has more than one count but fewer than ten. The V gene is TRBV5-1, the J gene TRBJ1-4, with no clear D. Germline V gives CDR1 SGHRS, CDR2 YFSETQ. The CDR3 is made up of 14 amino acids. The V and J ends lost 0 bases and 7 bases respectively, with 10 bases between them. The CDR3 protein is CASSLAGNSEKLFF. As DNA, the CDR3 is TGCGCCAGCAGCTTGGCTGGGAATAGTGAAAAACTGTTTTTT.

The rearrangement joins TRBV10-2 to TRBJ2-7; D not resolved. This CDR3 comprises 14 residues. The V gene's germline CDR1 is WSHSY and CDR2 SAAADI. Trimming removed 4 bases at V and 0 bases at J, with 10 bases between. CDR3 coding DNA: TGCGCCAGCAGTGTGGTGGGGAACTCCTACGAGCAGTACTTC. As protein: CASSVVGNSYEQYF.

The V call is TRBV29-1, the J call TRBJ1-1; TRBD1 is a possible D gene (6 bases). CDR1 SQVTM and CDR2 ANQGSEA come from the germline V gene. The CDR3 covers 14 residues. V dropped 6 bases and J dropped 3 bases, with 17 bases sitting between them. The CDR3 sequence: CSVEPGAAYTEAFF. CDR3 sequence (DNA): TGCAGCGTCGAACCGGGGGCCGCCTACACTGAAGCTTTCTTT.

In its sample, this clone was seen once. The chain links TRBV19 to TRBJ2-1, with TRBD2 matching 11 bases. This CDR3 is built from 13 residues. Germline-derived CDR1 and CDR2 are LNHDA and SQIVND (reference sequence). The junction had 5 bases not matched to a gene; V was cut back by 7 bases and J by 9 bases. The CDR3 loop reads CASNSGRAGEQFF. The CDR3 nucleotides are TGTGCCAGTAATAGCGGGAGGGCCGGTGAGCAGTTCTTC.